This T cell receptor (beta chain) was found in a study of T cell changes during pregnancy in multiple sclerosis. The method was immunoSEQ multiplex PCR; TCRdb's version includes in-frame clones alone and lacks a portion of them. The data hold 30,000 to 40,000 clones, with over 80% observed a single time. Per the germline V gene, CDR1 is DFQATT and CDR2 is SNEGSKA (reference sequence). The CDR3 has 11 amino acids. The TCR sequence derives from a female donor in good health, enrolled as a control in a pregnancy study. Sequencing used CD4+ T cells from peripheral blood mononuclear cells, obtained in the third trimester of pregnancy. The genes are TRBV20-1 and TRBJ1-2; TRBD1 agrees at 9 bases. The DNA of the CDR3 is TGCCGCAGACAGGGGGGGCTTGGCTACACCTTC. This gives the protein CRRQGGLGYTF.